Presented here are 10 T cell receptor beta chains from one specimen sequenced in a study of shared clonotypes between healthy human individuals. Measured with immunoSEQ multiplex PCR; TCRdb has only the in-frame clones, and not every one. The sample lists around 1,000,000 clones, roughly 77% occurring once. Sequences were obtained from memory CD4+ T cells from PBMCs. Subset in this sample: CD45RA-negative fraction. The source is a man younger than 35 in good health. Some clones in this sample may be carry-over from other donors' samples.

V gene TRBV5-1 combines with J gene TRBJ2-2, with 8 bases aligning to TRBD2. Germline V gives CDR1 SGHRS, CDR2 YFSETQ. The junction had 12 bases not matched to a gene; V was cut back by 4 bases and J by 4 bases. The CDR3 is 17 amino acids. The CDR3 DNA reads TGCGCCAGCAGCCCTCGCGATTTGGCGGGAGGCACCGGGGAGCTGTTTTTT. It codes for CASSPRDLAGGTGELFF.

The CDR3 region is CASSPGTSGSRSDTQYF. The CDR3 bases are TGCGCCAGCAGCCCCGGGACTAGCGGGAGTCGGTCCGATACGCAGTATTTT. V usage is TRBV5-1 and J usage is TRBJ2-3, with 14 bases identical to TRBD2. Germline V gene lookup returns CDR1 SGHRS and CDR2 YFSETQ. This CDR3 is built from 17 residues. V was clipped by 4 bases and J by 6 bases; unmatched bases: 10.

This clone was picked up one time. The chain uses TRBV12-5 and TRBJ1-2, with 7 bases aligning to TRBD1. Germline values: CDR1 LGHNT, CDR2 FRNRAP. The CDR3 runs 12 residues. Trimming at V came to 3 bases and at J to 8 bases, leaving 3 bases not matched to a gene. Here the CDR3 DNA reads TGTGCTAGTGGTTTAACAGGGGCAGGCTACACCTTC. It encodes CASGLTGAGYTF.

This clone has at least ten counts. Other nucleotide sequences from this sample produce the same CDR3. CDR3 amino acids: CASSGGGEQFF. CDR3 bases: TGTGCCAGCAGTGGGGGGGGTGAGCAGTTCTTC. The chain combines TRBV2 with TRBJ2-1, with 7 bases aligning to TRBD2. V lost 4 bases to trimming and J lost 9 bases; unmatched junction nucleotides: 0. This CDR3 has 11 amino acids. Germline V lookup: CDR1 SNHLY, CDR2 FYNNEI.

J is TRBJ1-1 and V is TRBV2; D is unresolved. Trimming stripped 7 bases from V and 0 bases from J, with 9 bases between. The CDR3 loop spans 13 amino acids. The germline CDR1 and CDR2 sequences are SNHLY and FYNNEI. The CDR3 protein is CASKRSLNTEAFF. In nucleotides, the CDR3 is TGTGCCAGCAAACGGAGCCTGAACACTGAAGCTTTCTTT.

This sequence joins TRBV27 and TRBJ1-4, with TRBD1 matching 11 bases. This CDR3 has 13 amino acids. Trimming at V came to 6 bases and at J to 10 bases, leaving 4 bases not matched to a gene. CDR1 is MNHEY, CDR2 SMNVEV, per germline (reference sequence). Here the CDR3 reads CASSKGQGGKLFF. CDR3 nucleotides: TGTGCCAGCAGCAAGGGACAGGGGGGAAAACTGTTTTTT.

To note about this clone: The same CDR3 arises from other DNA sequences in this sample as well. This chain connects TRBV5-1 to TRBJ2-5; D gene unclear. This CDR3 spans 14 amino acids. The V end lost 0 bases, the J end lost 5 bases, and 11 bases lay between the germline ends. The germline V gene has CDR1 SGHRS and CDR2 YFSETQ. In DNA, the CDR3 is TGCGCCAGCAGCTTGGAAGGTTCCGGGGAGACCCAGTACTTC. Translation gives CASSLEGSGETQYF.

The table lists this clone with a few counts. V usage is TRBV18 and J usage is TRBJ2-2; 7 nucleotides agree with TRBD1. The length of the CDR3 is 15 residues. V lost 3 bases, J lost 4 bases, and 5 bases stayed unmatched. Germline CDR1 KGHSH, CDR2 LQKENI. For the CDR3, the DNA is TGTGCCAGCTCACCCAGGACAGGTACCACCGGGGAGCTGTTTTTT. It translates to CASSPRTGTTGELFF. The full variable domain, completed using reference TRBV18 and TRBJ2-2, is NAGVMQNPRHLVRRRGQEARLRCSPMKGHSHVYWYRQLPEEGLKFMVYLQKENIIDESGMPKERFSAEFPKEGPSILRIQQVVRGDSAAYFCASSPRTGTTGELFFGEGSRLTVL.

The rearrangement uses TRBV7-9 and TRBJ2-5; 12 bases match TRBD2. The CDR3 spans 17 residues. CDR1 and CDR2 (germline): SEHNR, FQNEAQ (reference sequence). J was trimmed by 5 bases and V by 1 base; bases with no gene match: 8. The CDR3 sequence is CASSLDSGLAGPETQYF. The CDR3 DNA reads TGTGCCAGCAGCTTAGATTCCGGACTAGCGGGGCCTGAGACCCAGTACTTC.

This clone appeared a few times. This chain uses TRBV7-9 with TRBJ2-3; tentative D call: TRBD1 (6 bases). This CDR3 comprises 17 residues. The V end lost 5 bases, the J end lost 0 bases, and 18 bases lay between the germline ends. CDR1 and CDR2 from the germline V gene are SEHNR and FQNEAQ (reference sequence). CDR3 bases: TGTGCCAGCAGCCGAGGCTCCGGACAGATAAGCACAGATACGCAGTATTTT. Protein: CASSRGSGQISTDTQYF.